Listed below are T cell receptor beta chains from one sample, sequenced in a study of technical replicates of blood from a handful of donors. Data came from immunoSEQ multiplex PCR; TCRdb stores just in-frame clones and leaves some out. The sample holds tens of thousands of clones, roughly 94% seen once. The source material was T cells isolated from PBMCs. Receptors were obtained from a human donor in good health. The CDR3 runs from the conserved cysteine through the conserved F or W. A D gene is named only where the DNA matches it firmly. The size of a clone is reported for some rows only, either as once, few or many, or as a class for expanded clones.

j_gene: TRBJ2-7; v_gene: TRBV10-1; d_gene: TRBD2; abundance: -; CDR3aa: CASSERGWRGVPYEQYF; CDR3nt: TGCGCCAGCAGTGAGCGGGGTTGGCGGGGGGTCCCCTACGAGCAGTACTTC
j_gene: TRBJ2-2; v_gene: TRBV2; d_gene: TRBD1; abundance: -; CDR3aa: CANSGGGNTGELFF; CDR3nt: TGTGCCAACTCAGGGGGCGGAAACACCGGGGAGCTGTTTTTT
j_gene: TRBJ1-5; v_gene: TRBV2; d_gene: TRBD1; abundance: -; CDR3aa: CASSGRDRVQRSNQPQHF; CDR3nt: TGTGCCAGCAGTGGACGGGACAGGGTACAGCGGAGCAATCAGCCCCAGCATTTT
j_gene: TRBJ2-1; v_gene: TRBV7-2; d_gene: TRBD2; abundance: -; CDR3aa: CASSSGRHNEQFF; CDR3nt: TGTGCCAGCAGCAGCGGGAGGCACAATGAGCAGTTCTTC
j_gene: TRBJ1-4; v_gene: TRBV4-3; d_gene: -; abundance: -; CDR3aa: CASSRREKIEEKLFF; CDR3nt: TGCGCCAGCAGCCGGCGGGAGAAGATCGAAGAAAAACTGTTTTTT
j_gene: TRBJ2-7; v_gene: TRBV9; d_gene: -; abundance: -; CDR3aa: CASSVGKASEQYF; CDR3nt: TGTGCCAGCAGCGTAGGAAAAGCGAGCGAGCAGTACTTC
j_gene: TRBJ2-2; v_gene: TRBV7-2; d_gene: -; abundance: -; CDR3aa: CASSLAGATGELFF; CDR3nt: TGTGCCAGCAGCTTAGCGGGAGCCACCGGGGAGCTGTTTTTT
j_gene: TRBJ1-5; v_gene: TRBV19; d_gene: -; abundance: -; CDR3aa: CASRREELGNQPQHF; CDR3nt: TGTGCCAGTAGGAGGGAAGAATTGGGCAATCAGCCCCAGCATTTT
j_gene: TRBJ1-1; v_gene: TRBV9; d_gene: TRBD1; abundance: -; CDR3aa: CASSVGGTGVEAFF; CDR3nt: TGTGCCAGCAGCGTAGGTGGGACAGGGGTCGAAGCTTTCTTT
j_gene: TRBJ1-1; v_gene: TRBV11-2; d_gene: TRBD1; abundance: once; CDR3aa: CASSPRTGMNTEAFF; CDR3nt: TGTGCCAGCAGCCCAAGGACAGGGATGAACACTGAAGCTTTCTTT
j_gene: TRBJ2-7; v_gene: TRBV10-3; d_gene: TRBD2; abundance: once; CDR3aa: CAISESTSSGSSYEQYF; CDR3nt: TGTGCCATCAGTGAGTCGACGAGTAGCGGGTCGTCCTACGAGCAGTACTTC
j_gene: TRBJ2-1; v_gene: TRBV4-1; d_gene: -; abundance: -; CDR3aa: CASRQRLQSYNEQFF; CDR3nt: TGCGCCAGCAGGCAGAGGCTGCAATCCTACAATGAGCAGTTCTTC
j_gene: TRBJ1-1; v_gene: TRBV6-5; d_gene: -; abundance: -; CDR3aa: CASSYYTPLNTEAFF; CDR3nt: TGTGCCAGCAGTTACTACACCCCCCTGAACACTGAAGCTTTCTTT
j_gene: TRBJ1-3; v_gene: TRBV11-2; d_gene: -; abundance: -; CDR3aa: CASSQEGPAGNTIYF; CDR3nt: TGTGCCAGCAGCCAGGAGGGGCCGGCTGGAAACACCATATATTTT
j_gene: TRBJ2-7; v_gene: TRBV19; d_gene: TRBD2; abundance: -; CDR3aa: CASSYTSGSSYEQYF; CDR3nt: TGTGCCAGTAGTTATACTAGCGGGAGTTCCTACGAGCAGTACTTC
j_gene: TRBJ2-2; v_gene: TRBV7-9; d_gene: TRBD2; abundance: -; CDR3aa: CASSLFSGTSRQNTGELFF; CDR3nt: TGTGCCAGCAGCTTATTTAGCGGGACCTCTCGGCAGAACACCGGGGAGCTGTTTTTT
j_gene: TRBJ1-1; v_gene: TRBV19; d_gene: -; abundance: few; CDR3aa: CASSEHRTGNTEAFF; CDR3nt: TGTGCCAGTAGTGAACATAGAACAGGGAACACTGAAGCTTTCTTT
j_gene: TRBJ2-7; v_gene: TRBV19; d_gene: -; abundance: once; CDR3aa: CASSFTAFYEQYF; CDR3nt: TGTGCCAGTAGTTTTACAGCTTTCTACGAGCAGTACTTC
j_gene: TRBJ2-5; v_gene: TRBV11-3; d_gene: -; abundance: -; CDR3aa: CASSLDTGLLYQETQYF; CDR3nt: TGTGCCAGCAGCTTAGATACCGGGTTGCTGTACCAAGAGACCCAGTACTTC
j_gene: TRBJ2-2; v_gene: TRBV5-1; d_gene: -; abundance: -; CDR3aa: CASSSRYRELTGELFF; CDR3nt: TGCGCCAGCAGCTCGCGTTACAGGGAGCTTACCGGGGAGCTGTTTTTT
j_gene: TRBJ2-1; v_gene: TRBV7-9; d_gene: TRBD2; abundance: -; CDR3aa: CASSRKTSGPYNEQFF; CDR3nt: TGTGCCAGCAGCCGCAAGACTAGCGGACCCTACAATGAGCAGTTCTTC
j_gene: TRBJ1-1; v_gene: TRBV7-9; d_gene: -; abundance: -; CDR3aa: CASRFGTEAFF; CDR3nt: TGTGCCAGCAGGTTCGGGACTGAAGCTTTCTTT
j_gene: TRBJ2-7; v_gene: TRBV11-3; d_gene: TRBD2; abundance: -; CDR3aa: CASSFGAGTGYEQYF; CDR3nt: TGTGCCAGCAGCTTTGGAGCGGGAACAGGCTACGAGCAGTACTTC
j_gene: TRBJ2-5; v_gene: TRBV6-1; d_gene: TRBD1; abundance: -; CDR3aa: CASSVLGQGTETQYF; CDR3nt: TGTGCCAGCAGTGTATTGGGACAGGGTACAGAGACCCAGTACTTC
j_gene: TRBJ1-5; v_gene: TRBV7-3; d_gene: -; abundance: -; CDR3aa: CASSTGQNQPQHF; CDR3nt: TGTGCCAGCAGCACTGGACAGAATCAGCCCCAGCATTTT
j_gene: TRBJ1-2; v_gene: TRBV11-2; d_gene: TRBD1; abundance: -; CDR3aa: CASSLVQGWNYGYTF; CDR3nt: TGTGCCAGCAGCTTAGTACAGGGGTGGAACTATGGCTACACCTTC
j_gene: TRBJ2-7; v_gene: TRBV7-7; d_gene: TRBD1; abundance: -; CDR3aa: CASSVDRGDEQYF; CDR3nt: TGTGCTAGCAGCGTTGACAGGGGAGACGAGCAGTACTTC